This entry lists 30 T cell receptor beta chains sequenced from one sample in a study of OX40 agonist ivuxolimab in advanced cancers. Assay: immunoSEQ multiplex PCR; the TCRdb copy retains only in-frame clones and omits some. Altogether 70,000 to 95,000 clones are present, roughly 94% being singletons, with the ten largest covering 9.6%. Sequences were derived from CD4+ or CD8+ T cells sorted from blood, sampled in a trial of the OX40 agonist ivuxolimab. Receptors originate from an adult with an advanced solid tumor such as melanoma, head and neck, liver or kidney cancer.

The chain uses TRBV4-1 and TRBJ1-1; maybe TRBD1 (6 bases). Germline V lookup: CDR1 MGHRA, CDR2 YSYEKL. The CDR3 extends over 15 amino acids. V was shortened by 1 base and J by 0 bases, with 9 bases between the two germline ends. In nucleotides, the CDR3 is TGCGCCAGCAGCCAAGCTACAGGGATGAACACTGAAGCTTTCTTT. Translation gives CASSQATGMNTEAFF.

J is TRBJ2-7 and V is TRBV7-2; a possible D gene is TRBD1 (6 bases). CDR1 is SGHTA, CDR2 FQGNSA, per germline. V lost 1 base and J 3 bases, leaving 13 bases between the germline ends. The CDR3 has 15 residues. CDR3 in amino acids: CASSLGGNRVYEQYF. CDR3 coding DNA: TGTGCCAGCAGCTTAGGCGGTAACAGGGTCTACGAGCAGTACTTC.

This clone was found once. Additional DNA sequences in this sample encode the identical CDR3. The J gene is TRBJ2-7, the V gene TRBV27, with 10 bases identical to TRBD2. V lost 6 bases to trimming and J lost 0 bases; unmatched junction nucleotides: 5. The CDR3 loop spans 15 amino acids. The germline V gene has CDR1 MNHEY and CDR2 SMNVEV (reference sequence). CDR3 DNA sequence: TGTGCCAGCAGCCTTAGCGGGAGGAGCTCCTACGAGCAGTACTTC. This translates into CASSLSGRSSYEQYF.

The chain carries TRBV15 and TRBJ1-2; the D gene is possibly TRBD1 (5 bases). Germline V gene data show CDR1 as LNHNV and CDR2 as YYDKDF (reference sequence). V lost 0 bases to trimming and J lost 3 bases, with 11 bases between them. This CDR3 is built from 15 residues. The CDR3 region has the DNA TGTGCCACCAGCAGAGACAACGGGGCCTACTATGGCTACACCTTC. As protein: CATSRDNGAYYGYTF.

This rearrangement joins TRBV5-1 to TRBJ2-7; 11 bases agree with TRBD1. Trimming cost V 8 bases and J 1 base; bases outside gene matches: 5. Germline V gene sequence: CDR1 SGHRS, CDR2 YFSETQ. This CDR3 has 14 amino acids. CDR3 region: CASWTGGVSYEQYF. DNA of the CDR3: TGCGCCAGTTGGACAGGGGGCGTTTCCTACGAGCAGTACTTC.

The rearrangement links TRBV6-6 to TRBJ1-1; D gene unclear. Per the germline V gene, CDR1 is MNHNY and CDR2 is SVGAGI (reference sequence). The CDR3 length is 11 residues. Trimming stripped 2 bases from V and 7 bases from J, with 5 bases between. CDR3 protein: CASSYIDEAFF. CDR3 DNA: TGTGCCAGCAGTTACATAGATGAAGCTTTCTTT.

The chain joins TRBV10-3 to TRBJ1-3; TRBD1 matches 8 bases. CDR1 is ENHRY and CDR2 is SYGVKD in the germline V gene. V lost 5 bases and J lost 2; bases outside the gene matches: 5. CDR3 length: 15 residues. The CDR3: CAISTDRGAGNTIYF. DNA of the CDR3: TGTGCCATCAGTACTGACAGGGGCGCTGGAAACACCATATATTTT.

The chain uses TRBV15 and TRBJ2-5; perhaps TRBD1 as D (6 bases). CDR1 LNHNV and CDR2 YYDKDF come from the germline V gene (reference sequence). Deletions cut 6 bases from V and 3 bases from J, with 11 bases between. The CDR3 totals 13 residues. Written as DNA, the CDR3 is TGTGCCACCAGAATGACAGGCGAAGAGACCCAGTACTTC. As protein: CATRMTGEETQYF.

The J gene is TRBJ2-2, the V gene TRBV6-5; perhaps TRBD1 as D (5 bases). The CDR3 has 12 residues. CDR1 and CDR2 (germline): MNHEY, SVGAGI. V lost 6 bases and J 5 bases, leaving 7 bases between the germline ends. CDR3 region: CASSPGTGELFF. CDR3 DNA sequence: TGTGCCAGCAGCCCAGGGACCGGGGAGCTGTTTTTT.

The V gene is TRBV28, the J gene TRBJ2-7, with 9 bases identical to TRBD1. CDR3 length: 14 amino acids. Trimming at V came to 5 bases and at J to 4 bases, leaving 6 bases not matched to a gene. CDR1 MDHEN and CDR2 SYDVKM come from the germline V gene. Here the CDR3 reads CASSGRTGAYEQYF. CDR3 coding DNA: TGTGCCAGCAGTGGCCGGACAGGGGCTTACGAGCAGTACTTC.

The chain couples TRBV28 to TRBJ2-1; 10 nucleotides align to TRBD1. This CDR3 contains 15 residues. CDR1 is MDHEN, CDR2 SYDVKM, per germline. J was trimmed by 5 bases and V by 6 bases; bases with no gene match: 7. For the CDR3, the DNA is TGTGCCAGCAGGCTGACAGGGGGCTACCACAATGAGCAGTTCTTC. Translating gives CASRLTGGYHNEQFF. Drawing the rest from reference TRBV28 and TRBJ2-1, the complete variable domain is DVKVTQSSRYLVKRTGEKVFLECVQDMDHENMFWYRQDPGLGLRLIYFSYDVKMKEKGDIPEGYSVSREKKERFSLILESASTNQTSMYLCASRLTGGYHNEQFFGPGTRLTVL.

The chain employs TRBV9 and TRBJ1-4, with TRBD1 as a possible D gene (5 bases). This CDR3 has 15 residues. The germline V gene encodes CDR1 SGDLS and CDR2 YYNGEE. The V end lost 3 bases, the J end lost 8 bases, and 17 bases lay between the germline ends. CDR3 DNA: TGTGCCAGCAGCGCCGAGGGACGCCTCATCGAAAAACTGTTTTTT. It codes for CASSAEGRLIEKLFF.

The chain carries TRBV14 and TRBJ1-4; weak D call: TRBD1 (6 bases). Germline V gene sequence: CDR1 SGHDN, CDR2 FVKESK. The CDR3 has 15 residues. V lost 5 bases to trimming and J lost 4 bases, with 14 bases between them. The CDR3 loop is CASSNQGTINEKLFF. Here the CDR3 DNA reads TGTGCCAGCAGCAATCAGGGGACAATTAATGAAAAACTGTTTTTT.

The chain is built from TRBV25-1 and TRBJ1-1; D unclear. The V gene's germline CDR1 is MGHDK and CDR2 SYGVNS. The CDR3 runs to 13 residues. The V end was cut by 6 bases, the J end by 1 base, with 9 bases between. CDR3 loop: CASSFTTNTEAFF. In nucleotides, the CDR3 is TGTGCCAGCAGCTTCACAACGAACACTGAAGCTTTCTTT.

CDR3 sequence: CASSAPGDTEAFF. CDR3 nucleotides: TGTGCCAGCAGCGCCCCGGGAGACACTGAAGCTTTCTTT. The V call is TRBV7-3, the J call TRBJ1-1; D gene uncertain. Deletions cut 5 bases from V and 3 bases from J, with 10 bases between. This CDR3 comprises 13 residues. Germline V CDR1 and CDR2: SGHTA, FQGTGA.

The genes are TRBV6-5 and TRBJ1-2; D ambiguous. Germline lookup yields CDR1 MNHEY and CDR2 SVGAGI. V lost 3 bases, J lost 8 bases, and 16 bases lay in between. The CDR3 has 14 residues. CDR3 amino acids: CASSYKWGPGGYTF. CDR3 nucleotide sequence: TGTGCCAGCAGTTATAAGTGGGGTCCGGGGGGCTACACCTTC.

The chain is built from TRBV19 and TRBJ2-5; 10 bases are shared with TRBD2. Germline V gene data show CDR1 as LNHDA and CDR2 as SQIVND (reference sequence). This CDR3 has 16 amino acids. J was trimmed by 3 bases and V by 6 bases; bases with no gene match: 10. CDR3 region: CASSPFGGLAKETQYF. CDR3 DNA sequence: TGTGCCAGTAGCCCTTTTGGGGGACTAGCGAAAGAGACCCAGTACTTC.

The chain links TRBV2 to TRBJ2-2; D may be TRBD2 (6 bases). V lost 7 bases and J lost 3, with 15 bases in between. CDR3 size: 15 residues. Germline V gene data show CDR1 as SNHLY and CDR2 as FYNNEI. In DNA, the CDR3 is TGTGCCAGCACCGAACGGGGGATTTACACCGGGGAGCTGTTTTTT. Its protein is CASTERGIYTGELFF.

There are many counts of this clone. The chain recombines TRBV7-9 with TRBJ2-2; 11 bases align to TRBD1. Unmatched junction bases numbered 4, after V lost 2 bases and J lost 5 bases. CDR3 length equals 16 residues. In germline, CDR1 is SEHNR, CDR2 FQNEAQ (reference sequence). Here the CDR3 DNA reads TGTGCCAGCAGCTTACCGGGACAGGGGGGTACCGGGGAGCTGTTTTTT. It specifies CASSLPGQGGTGELFF.

The chain joins TRBV29-1 to TRBJ2-1, with a possible D match to TRBD2 (6 bases). V was pared by 3 bases and J by 9 bases, with 18 bases between. Germline loops: CDR1 SQVTM, CDR2 ANQGSEA. The CDR3 loop spans 14 amino acids. The CDR3 DNA reads as TGCAGCGTTGATCGGGCGATAGACGGGGGTGAGCAGTTCTTC. Its translation: CSVDRAIDGGEQFF.

V usage is TRBV6-5 and J usage is TRBJ1-2; D is perhaps TRBD1 (5 bases). Germline V CDR1 and CDR2: MNHEY, SVGAGI. Trimming took 8 bases from V and 6 from J, leaving 19 bases between them. The CDR3 covers 14 residues. Here the CDR3 reads CASQEGRRGDGYTF. The CDR3 region has the DNA TGTGCCAGCCAGGAGGGGCGGCGGGGCGATGGCTACACCTTC.

This sequence joins TRBV18 and TRBJ2-7; the match to TRBD1 covers 7 bases. J was trimmed by 3 bases and V by 3 bases; bases with no gene match: 2. Germline assignment: CDR1 KGHSH and CDR2 LQKENI. CDR3 size: 13 residues. The CDR3 loop reads CASSPGTDYEQYF. The CDR3 bases are TGTGCCAGCTCACCGGGGACAGACTACGAGCAGTACTTC.

The V call is TRBV27, the J call TRBJ2-5, with D maybe TRBD2 (7 bases). The CDR3 spans 14 residues. Trimming cost V 6 bases and J 7 bases, with 18 bases left between them. Germline V gene data show CDR1 as MNHEY and CDR2 as SMNVEV (reference sequence). CDR3 amino acids: CASSQRGGGWTQYF. DNA for the CDR3: TGTGCCAGCAGCCAGAGAGGGGGGGGATGGACCCAGTACTTC.

This chain uses TRBV7-9 with TRBJ1-2; tentative D call: TRBD1 (5 bases). V was cut by 5 bases and J by 4 bases, with 11 bases left in between. Germline CDR1 reads SEHNR; CDR2 reads FQNEAQ (reference sequence). This CDR3 region has 13 residues. Here the CDR3 reads CASSLTGSYGYTF. Here the CDR3 DNA reads TGTGCCAGCAGCCTCACAGGATCCTATGGCTACACCTTC.

This sequence joins TRBV29-1 and TRBJ1-1, with TRBD1 identical over 7 bases. This CDR3 contains 11 residues. The germline CDR1 and CDR2 sequences are SQVTM and ANQGSEA. V trimming: 6 bases; J trimming: 6 bases; junction bases outside the gene matches: 4. Here the CDR3 DNA reads TGCAGCGTGACAAGGGGGCCTGAAGCTTTCTTT. It specifies CSVTRGPEAFF.

V is TRBV3-2 and J is TRBJ2-5. TRBV3-2 is a pseudogene locus. The CDR3 runs 9 residues. DNA of the CDR3: TGTGCCAGCAGCCAGGTCCAGTACTTC. It translates to CASSQVQYF.

The J gene is TRBJ2-5, the V gene TRBV7-3; D is perhaps TRBD2 (5 bases). V was pared by 1 base and J by 1 base, with 10 bases between. CDR3 length: 15 residues. Germline CDR1 reads SGHTA; CDR2 reads FQGTGA. CDR3 amino acids: CASSLMSGIQETQYF. The DNA of the CDR3 is TGTGCCAGCAGCTTAATGTCGGGGATCCAAGAGACCCAGTACTTC.

This CDR3 reads CASRVTSGSGDEQYF. The CDR3 DNA reads TGTGCCAGCAGGGTGACTAGCGGGAGTGGGGACGAGCAGTACTTC. The chain combines TRBV27 with TRBJ2-7, with 12 bases that match TRBD2. The V gene end was trimmed by 6 bases and the J gene end by 5 bases; junction bases not matched to a gene: 8. Germline V CDR1 and CDR2: MNHEY, SMNVEV (reference sequence). CDR3 length: 15 amino acids.

The CDR3 nucleotides read TGTGCCAGCAGCTTGTCTAGCGGGGACCCGACGTTGGGAGAGACCCAGTACTTC. Translated, it gives CASSLSSGDPTLGETQYF. The chain couples TRBV7-6 to TRBJ2-5; TRBD2 matches at 9 bases. The CDR3 covers 18 residues. V trimming: 3 bases; J trimming: 4 bases; junction bases outside the gene matches: 15. Germline V CDR1 and CDR2: SGHVS, FNYEAQ.

This rearrangement joins TRBV7-9 to TRBJ1-2; D is uncertain. Trimming left V 5 bases short and J 4 bases short, with 14 bases between. The CDR3 totals 14 residues. Per germline, CDR1 SEHNR and CDR2 FQNEAQ (reference sequence). CDR3 region: CASSPVGLGYGYTF. CDR3 nucleotide sequence: TGTGCCAGCAGCCCCGTGGGTCTCGGCTATGGCTACACCTTC. Looking up the rest from reference TRBV7-9 and TRBJ1-2 gives the full variable domain: DTGVSQNPRHKITKRGQNVTFRCDPISEHNRLYWYRQTLGQGPEFLTYFQNEAQLEKSRLLSDRFSAERPKGSFSTLEIQRTEQGDSAMYLCASSPVGLGYGYTFGSGTRLTVV.